These 27 T cell receptor beta chains were sequenced from one sample in a study of cytomegalovirus exposure and HLA in healthy donors. Measured with immunoSEQ multiplex PCR; TCRdb has only the in-frame clones, and not every one. The sample contains about 360,000 clones, approximately 90% of which appear only once. The sequenced sample consisted of PBMCs. The receptors stem from a woman between 18 and 29 years old in good health and CMV-seronegative.

CDR3 nucleotides: TGTGCCATCAGTGACAGCTCCTACAATGAGCAGTTCTTC. Translated, it gives CAISDSSYNEQFF. This rearrangement joins TRBV10-3 to TRBJ2-1; no reliable D call. V lost 3 bases and J lost 0, with 3 bases in between. Germline assignment: CDR1 ENHRY and CDR2 SYGVKD. This CDR3 spans 13 amino acids.

This chain uses TRBV11-2 with TRBJ2-7, with 7 nucleotides matching TRBD1. This CDR3 contains 16 residues. The germline V gene has CDR1 SGHAT and CDR2 FQNNGV. The V and J ends lost 3 bases and 3 bases, in that order; junction bases with no gene match: 11. CDR3 in DNA: TGTGCCAGCAGCTTCCGGCAGGGGCAGGGGGTCTACGAGCAGTACTTC. As protein: CASSFRQGQGVYEQYF.

V usage is TRBV30 and J usage is TRBJ1-1; 7 nucleotides match TRBD1. Trimming at V came to 1 base and at J to 7 bases, leaving 3 bases not matched to a gene. Germline CDR1 is GTSNPN and CDR2 is SVGIG (reference sequence). This CDR3 has 12 residues. In nucleotides, the CDR3 is TGTGCCTGGAGTGGGGGGACAGATGAAGCTTTCTTT. Translated, it gives CAWSGGTDEAFF.

This clone was picked up one time. The chain couples TRBV9 to TRBJ1-3; 7 positions match TRBD1. Germline CDR1 reads SGDLS; CDR2 reads YYNGEE. The CDR3 has 16 amino acids. J was trimmed by 0 bases and V by 0 bases; bases with no gene match: 3. CDR3 region: CASSVGDSYSGNTIYF. For the CDR3, the DNA is TGTGCCAGCAGCGTAGGGGACAGCTACTCTGGAAACACCATATATTTT.

This rearrangement joins TRBV6-1 to TRBJ1-6, with no clear D. CDR3 length: 13 residues. CDR1 MNHNS and CDR2 SASEGT come from the germline V gene. V lost 6 bases, J lost 6 bases, and 9 bases lay in between. Written as DNA, the CDR3 is TGTGCCAGCAGCCCTGAGGCTAATTCACCCCTCCACTTT. It yields the protein CASSPEANSPLHF.

The chain carries TRBV19 and TRBJ2-3; D possibly corresponds to TRBD1 (5 bases). Trimming took off 2 bases at V and 1 base at J, with 7 bases between the two ends. Germline V gives CDR1 LNHDA, CDR2 SQIVND (reference sequence). The CDR3 spans 14 residues. CDR3 sequence reads: CASSIPRGTDTQYF. The CDR3 region has the DNA TGTGCCAGTAGTATACCCAGGGGCACAGATACGCAGTATTTT.

The CDR3 here is CASRDQGNTGELFF. DNA for the CDR3: TGTGCCAGCAGAGATCAGGGGAACACCGGGGAGCTGTTTTTT. This rearrangement joins TRBV6-5 to TRBJ2-2; D may be TRBD1 (5 bases). The V end was cut by 6 bases, the J end by 1 base, with 9 bases between. The length of the CDR3 is 14 residues. Germline CDR1 reads MNHEY; CDR2 reads SVGAGI.

J is TRBJ2-7 and V is TRBV2; D uncertain. Germline loops: CDR1 SNHLY, CDR2 FYNNEI. The CDR3 has 13 amino acids. The V end was cut by 7 bases, the J end by 7 bases, with 17 bases between. The CDR3 sequence: CASKSQTAGEQYF. DNA of the CDR3: TGTGCCAGCAAGTCCCAGACCGCCGGGGAGCAGTACTTC.

The chain joins TRBV29-1 to TRBJ2-1, with 12 bases matching TRBD1. This CDR3 comprises 16 residues. Per the germline V gene, CDR1 is SQVTM and CDR2 is ANQGSEA. V lost 4 bases, J lost 6 bases, and 10 bases stayed unmatched. CDR3 sequence reads: CSVAVPGTGGLNEQFF. DNA of the CDR3: TGCAGCGTTGCGGTTCCCGGGACAGGGGGCCTCAATGAGCAGTTCTTC.

The chain couples TRBV28 to TRBJ1-4; D remains unclear. The CDR3 runs to 12 residues. Trimming removed 4 bases at V and 4 bases at J, with 4 bases between. Germline CDR1 is MDHEN and CDR2 is SYDVKM. Written as DNA, the CDR3 is TGTGCCAGCAGTTCCTATAATGAAAAACTGTTTTTT. Translation gives CASSSYNEKLFF.

This clone has only a few counts. The chain has TRBV27 and TRBJ2-3; the D gene is possibly TRBD1 (7 bases). Trimming took 5 bases from V and 3 from J, leaving 12 bases between them. CDR3 length: 14 residues. Germline V gene sequence: CDR1 MNHEY, CDR2 SMNVEV (reference sequence). The CDR3 coding sequence is TGTGCCAGCAGTGGGGCAGGGGGGACAGATACGCAGTATTTT. Translated: CASSGAGGTDTQYF.

This clone has only one observation. The J gene is TRBJ1-2, the V gene TRBV27, with D perhaps TRBD1 (5 bases). This CDR3 is 13 amino acids long. Germline V gene data show CDR1 as MNHEY and CDR2 as SMNVEV (reference sequence). V was cut by 7 bases and J by 4 bases, with 13 bases left in between. This CDR3 is CASTPGGSYGYTF. The CDR3 region has the DNA TGTGCCAGCACGCCGGGGGGGTCCTATGGCTACACCTTC.

For the CDR3, the DNA is TGTGCCAGCAGTGGCCCCGACAGGGTTGGGGTTAACGAGCAGTACTTC. It encodes CASSGPDRVGVNEQYF. The rearrangement links TRBV25-1 to TRBJ2-7; 7 nucleotides align to TRBD1. With 4 bases clipped from V and 5 bases from J, the junction kept 14 bases outside the gene matches. Germline V gives CDR1 MGHDK, CDR2 SYGVNS. The CDR3 has 16 residues.

This sequence joins TRBV27 and TRBJ2-5; possibly TRBD2 for D (5 bases). Trimming shortened V by 8 bases and J by 5 bases, and 18 bases separated the two germline ends. Germline values: CDR1 MNHEY, CDR2 SMNVEV (reference sequence). The CDR3 totals 14 residues. CDR3 sequence: CASSPHRAGETQYF. CDR3 in DNA: TGTGCCAGCTCCCCCCACCGGGCGGGCGAGACCCAGTACTTC.

V and J are TRBV27 and TRBJ2-2; a weak D match, TRBD2 (5 bases). Germline V gene sequence: CDR1 MNHEY, CDR2 SMNVEV (reference sequence). This CDR3 has 14 residues. The germline V and J ends were trimmed by 3 bases and 0 bases, with 5 bases remaining between them. Here the CDR3 reads CASSFGANTGELFF. The DNA for the CDR3 is TGTGCCAGCAGTTTCGGGGCGAACACCGGGGAGCTGTTTTTT.

The V gene is TRBV4-1, the J gene TRBJ2-7, with 7 bases fitting TRBD1. CDR1 and CDR2 (germline): MGHRA, YSYEKL. The CDR3 length is 15 residues. V was pared by 3 bases and J by 4 bases, with 9 bases of the junction left unmatched. The DNA of the CDR3 is TGCGCCAGCAGCCAGTTAGACAGGGCCGGGTACGAGCAGTACTTC. Amino acids: CASSQLDRAGYEQYF.

The chain links TRBV6-5 to TRBJ1-3; no clear D gene. CDR1 and CDR2 from the germline V gene are MNHEY and SVGAGI. V was shortened by 5 bases and J by 0 bases, with 11 bases between the two germline ends. This CDR3 region has 15 residues. The CDR3 region has the DNA TGTGCCAGCAGTACCGACCGGGTCTCTGGAAACACCATATATTTT. Encoded protein: CASSTDRVSGNTIYF.

The chain joins TRBV2 to TRBJ1-4; D is uncertain. The germline V and J ends were trimmed by 8 bases and 3 bases, with 10 bases remaining between them. This CDR3 has 13 amino acids. Germline loops: CDR1 SNHLY, CDR2 FYNNEI. The CDR3 is CASYGVANEKLFF. CDR3 nucleotide sequence: TGTGCCAGCTACGGGGTGGCTAATGAAAAACTGTTTTTT. The entire variable domain, with the rest obtained from reference TRBV2 and TRBJ1-4, is as follows: EPEVTQTPSHQVTQMGQEVILRCVPISNHLYFYWYRQILGQKVEFLVSFYNNEISEKSEIFDDQFSVERPDGSNFTLKIRSTKLEDSAMYFCASYGVANEKLFFGSGTQLSVL.

The gene calls are TRBV18 and TRBJ2-1, with D perhaps matching TRBD1 (6 bases). CDR1 is KGHSH and CDR2 is LQKENI in the germline V gene. The germline V and J ends were trimmed by 3 bases and 4 bases, with 10 bases remaining between them. The CDR3 totals 14 residues. CDR3 in DNA: TGTGCCAGCTCACCGGACAGAGAGTACAATGAGCAGTTCTTC. Protein sequence: CASSPDREYNEQFF.

V is TRBV2 and J is TRBJ1-2, with 11 bases matching TRBD1. The junction had 8 bases not matched to a gene; V was cut back by 3 bases and J by 8 bases. Germline assignment: CDR1 SNHLY and CDR2 FYNNEI. This CDR3 contains 15 residues. CDR3 nucleotides: TGTGCCAGCAGTGATCCCGGGACAGGGGGGTCCGGCTACACCTTC. Amino acids: CASSDPGTGGSGYTF.

This chain links TRBV27 with TRBJ1-1; 8 positions match TRBD1. CDR1 MNHEY and CDR2 SMNVEV come from the germline V gene (reference sequence). There are 13 residues in the CDR3. V lost 3 bases and J lost 5; bases outside the gene matches: 2. As DNA, the CDR3 is TGTGCCAGCAGTTTTGACAGGGGTACTGAAGCTTTCTTT. Amino acids: CASSFDRGTEAFF.

J is TRBJ1-1 and V is TRBV19; D uncertain. Trimming stripped 3 bases from V and 4 bases from J, with 15 bases between. Germline-derived CDR1 and CDR2 are LNHDA and SQIVND (reference sequence). The CDR3 is made up of 15 amino acids. This chain's CDR3 is CASSMSGRGGTEAFF. The CDR3 DNA reads as TGTGCCAGTAGTATGAGTGGGAGAGGAGGCACTGAAGCTTTCTTT.

The gene calls are TRBV28 and TRBJ2-7, with a possible D match to TRBD1 (6 bases). Deletions cut 2 bases from V and 3 bases from J, with 26 bases between. Germline V gene lookup returns CDR1 MDHEN and CDR2 SYDVKM. This CDR3 region has 19 residues. CDR3 in amino acids: CASSLLPPVIRDKNYEQYF. The CDR3 DNA follows: TGTGCCAGCAGTTTACTCCCCCCCGTTATCCGGGACAAAAACTACGAGCAGTACTTC.

V and J are TRBV18 and TRBJ2-2; D uncertain. With 3 bases removed from V and 9 bases from J, the gap between germline ends came to 14 bases. Germline V CDR1 and CDR2: KGHSH, LQKENI. This CDR3 has 14 amino acids. CDR3 region: CASSPNPSTRELFF. The CDR3 DNA follows: TGTGCCAGCTCACCCAATCCCTCTACCCGGGAGCTGTTTTTT.

This clone was recorded once. The chain couples TRBV5-1 to TRBJ2-5; 12 nucleotides line up with TRBD2. The CDR3 sequence is 15 residues long. Germline loops: CDR1 SGHRS, CDR2 YFSETQ. The junction had 4 bases not matched to a gene; V was cut back by 4 bases and J by 3 bases. The CDR3 here is CASSRRTSGEETQYF. CDR3 bases: TGCGCCAGCAGCCGCCGGACTAGCGGGGAAGAGACCCAGTACTTC.

This CDR3 reads CASSYTTGRAYNEQFF. The CDR3 bases are TGTGCCAGCAGTTACACAACAGGGAGGGCCTACAATGAGCAGTTCTTC. The chain has TRBV6-6 and TRBJ2-1, with a possible D match to TRBD2 (7 bases). Germline CDR1 is MNHNY and CDR2 is SVGAGI (reference sequence). CDR3 length equals 16 residues. V lost 2 bases, J lost 2 bases, and 13 bases lay in between.

This chain uses TRBV14 with TRBJ1-2; a weak D match, TRBD1 (6 bases). CDR3 size: 10 residues. Germline assignment: CDR1 SGHDN and CDR2 FVKESK. V was clipped by 7 bases and J by 11 bases, with 11 bases between them. CDR3 nucleotides: TGTGCCAGCAAGACAGGAGGTTACACCTTC. It specifies CASKTGGYTF. Complete variable domain (other parts from reference TRBV14 and TRBJ1-2): EAGVTQFPSHSVIEKGQTVTLRCDPISGHDNLYWYRRVMGKEIKFLLHFVKESKQDESGMPNNRFLAERTGGTYSTLKVQPAELEDSGVYFCASKTGGYTFGSGTRLTVV.